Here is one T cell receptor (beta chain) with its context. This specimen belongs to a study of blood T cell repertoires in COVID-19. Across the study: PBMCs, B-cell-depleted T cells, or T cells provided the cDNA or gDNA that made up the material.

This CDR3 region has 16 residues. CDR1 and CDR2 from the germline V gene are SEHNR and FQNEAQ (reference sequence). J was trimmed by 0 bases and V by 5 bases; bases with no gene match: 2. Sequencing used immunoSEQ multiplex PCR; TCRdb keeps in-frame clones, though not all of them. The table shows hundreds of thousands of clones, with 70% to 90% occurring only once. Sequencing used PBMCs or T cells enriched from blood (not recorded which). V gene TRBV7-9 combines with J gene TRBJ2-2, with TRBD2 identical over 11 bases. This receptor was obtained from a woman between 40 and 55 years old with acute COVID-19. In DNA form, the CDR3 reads TGTGCCAGCAGCCAGACTAGCGGGGCGAACACCGGGGAGCTGTTTTTT. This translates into CASSQTSGANTGELFF.